The text below deals with one T cell receptor beta chain. Caucasian adults living in Nashville, Tennessee, provided all samples. CD4+ cells were split into CD45RA+ naive and CD45RA-negative memory subsets. This record comes from a study of shared clonotypes between healthy human individuals. V shed 6 bases, J shed 5 bases, and the junction held 10 bases outside the gene matches. Germline assignment: CDR1 SGHRS and CDR2 YFSETQ. This CDR3 has 15 amino acids. The method was immunoSEQ multiplex PCR; TCRdb's version includes in-frame clones alone and lacks a portion of them. Of 1.5 million to 1.9 million clones listed, approximately 98% are singletons.

This rearrangement joins TRBV5-1 to TRBJ2-5; TRBD1 matches at 10 bases. The sample consisted of naive CD4+ T cells sorted from blood. Specified subset: CD45RA+ positively selected. The receptor was isolated from a man aged 25 to 40 in good health. CDR3 region: CASTRTGTGVETQYF. Written as DNA, the CDR3 is TGCGCCAGCACTCGGACCGGGACAGGGGTGGAGACCCAGTACTTC.